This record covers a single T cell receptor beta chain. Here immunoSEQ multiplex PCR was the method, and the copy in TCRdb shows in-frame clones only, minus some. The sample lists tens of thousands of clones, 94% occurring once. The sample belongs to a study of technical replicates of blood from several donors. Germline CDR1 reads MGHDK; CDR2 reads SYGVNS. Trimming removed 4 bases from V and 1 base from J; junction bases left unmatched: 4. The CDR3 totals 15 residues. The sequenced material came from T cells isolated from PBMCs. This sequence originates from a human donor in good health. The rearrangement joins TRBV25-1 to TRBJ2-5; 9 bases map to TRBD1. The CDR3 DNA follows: TGTGCCAGCAGTGTAGTGGGACAGGGCCAAGAGACCCAGTACTTC. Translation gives CASSVVGQGQETQYF.